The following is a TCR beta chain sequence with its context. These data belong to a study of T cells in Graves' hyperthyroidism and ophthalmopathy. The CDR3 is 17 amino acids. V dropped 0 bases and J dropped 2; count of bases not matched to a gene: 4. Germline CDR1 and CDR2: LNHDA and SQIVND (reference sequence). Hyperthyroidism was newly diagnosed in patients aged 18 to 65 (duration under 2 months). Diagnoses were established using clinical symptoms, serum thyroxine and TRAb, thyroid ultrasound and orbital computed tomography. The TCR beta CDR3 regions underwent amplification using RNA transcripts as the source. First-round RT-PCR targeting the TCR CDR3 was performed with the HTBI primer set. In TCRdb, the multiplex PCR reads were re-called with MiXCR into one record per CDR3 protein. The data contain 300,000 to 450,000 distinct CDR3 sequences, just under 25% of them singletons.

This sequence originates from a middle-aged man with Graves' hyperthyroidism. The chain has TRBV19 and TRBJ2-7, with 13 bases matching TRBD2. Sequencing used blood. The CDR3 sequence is CASSIDGTSGDTYEQYF. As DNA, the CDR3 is TGTGCCAGTAGTATAGATGGGACTAGCGGGGACACCTACGAGCAGTACTTC.